A single sample gave rise to the 18 T cell receptor beta chains below, sequenced in a study of T cells after yellow fever vaccination. A single record per CDR3 protein comes from TCRdb applying MiXCR to the 5' RACE reads. The table shows about 330,000 distinct CDR3 sequences, with 8.1% occurring only once. Sequenced here: PBMCs, sampled approximately 47 days after the first yellow fever vaccination. Receptors were obtained from a man aged 18 to 29 who received the YFV17D yellow fever vaccine.

A few counts support this clonotype. V usage is TRBV12-3 or TRBV12-4 and J usage is TRBJ2-5; D may be TRBD1 (6 bases). V lost 5 bases to trimming and J lost 7 bases, with 20 bases between them. This CDR3 comprises 15 residues. The CDR3 spells CASSKPPGVGVTQYF. DNA for the CDR3: TGTGCCAGCAGTAAGCCCCCAGGGGTGGGGGTGACCCAGTACTTC.

This clonotype was observed many times. The chain uses TRBV6-5 and TRBJ1-6; D unresolved. The CDR3 loop spans 14 amino acids. The V gene's germline CDR1 is MNHEY and CDR2 SVGAGI. The V end was cut by 6 bases, the J end by 1 base, with 7 bases between. The CDR3 protein is CASRPVSYNSPLHF. CDR3 coding DNA: TGTGCCAGCAGGCCGGTATCCTATAATTCACCCCTCCACTTT.

This chain uses TRBV20-1 with TRBJ1-5; D perhaps matches TRBD1 (6 bases). The CDR3 spans 14 residues. The V gene's germline CDR1 is DFQATT and CDR2 SNEGSKA (reference sequence). V dropped 5 bases and J dropped 5 bases, with 16 bases sitting between them. CDR3 bases: TGCAGTGCTGGAGCGGACAGTAGTTATCAGCCCCAGCATTTT. Its translation: CSAGADSSYQPQHF.

A few counts support this clonotype. The rearrangement joins TRBV7-2 to TRBJ1-5; D is unclear. With 1 base removed from V and 4 bases from J, the gap between germline ends came to 8 bases. The CDR3 totals 14 residues. Germline V gene sequence: CDR1 SGHTA, CDR2 FQGNSA. CDR3 bases: TGTGCCAGCAGCTTAGTTGAGGGTAATCAGCCCCAGCATTTT. Amino acids: CASSLVEGNQPQHF.

There are a few counts of this clonotype. The chain couples TRBV5-1 to TRBJ2-7; D is possibly TRBD2 (6 bases). Germline V gene sequence: CDR1 SGHRS, CDR2 YFSETQ. The CDR3 is 15 residues long. V lost 0 bases and J lost 5, with 15 bases in between. CDR3 residues: CASSLDGGMGHEQYV. The CDR3 DNA reads as TGCGCCAGCAGCTTGGACGGGGGAATGGGTCACGAGCAGTACGTC.

This clonotype has a handful of counts. This rearrangement joins TRBV5-4 to TRBJ2-2; TRBD2 agrees at 9 bases. V lost 4 bases to trimming and J lost 3 bases; unmatched junction nucleotides: 4. Germline V CDR1 and CDR2: SGHNT, YYREEE (reference sequence). The CDR3 has 15 residues. The CDR3 DNA reads TGTGCCAGCAGCCTAGCGGGGACCTACACCGGGGAGCTGTTTTTT. It translates to CASSLAGTYTGELFF.

The CDR3 DNA reads as TGTGCCAGCAGGCACGGGGGACTAGCGGGGGGGCCTTGGACCGGGGAGCTGTTTTTT. Translating gives CASRHGGLAGGPWTGELFF. The rearrangement uses TRBV12-3 or TRBV12-4 and TRBJ2-2; 16 bases agree with TRBD2. CDR3 length: 19 residues. Germline trimming cut 6 bases from V and 5 bases from J; bases unmatched to any gene: 12.

The table lists this clonotype with a few counts. V usage is TRBV11-1 and J usage is TRBJ1-5, with 10 bases matching TRBD1. The J segment lost 0 bases and the V segment lost 6 bases, leaving 11 bases of the junction unmatched. Germline CDR1 and CDR2: SGHAT and FQDESV (reference sequence). The CDR3 loop spans 18 amino acids. The CDR3 region is CASSSGQGGFYSNQPQHF. Here the CDR3 DNA reads TGTGCCAGCAGTTCCGGACAGGGGGGATTTTATAGCAATCAGCCCCAGCATTTT.

This clonotype appeared a few times. The V call is TRBV12-3 or TRBV12-4, the J call TRBJ1-1; D is uncertain. The ends were cut back, 6 bases at V and 1 base at J, with 15 bases in the middle. This CDR3 comprises 15 residues. The CDR3 loop is CASSPQQTPNTEAFF. The CDR3 DNA reads TGTGCCAGCAGCCCACAACAGACCCCGAACACTGAAGCTTTCTTT.

The genes are TRBV12-3 or TRBV12-4 and TRBJ2-7; D not resolved. The CDR3 covers 14 residues. Deletions cut 2 bases from V and 3 bases from J, with 11 bases between. Here the CDR3 reads CASSLNMQVYEQYF. The DNA for the CDR3 is TGTGCCAGCAGTTTAAATATGCAGGTCTACGAGCAGTACTTC.

The CDR3 spells CSARRGLAQQETQYF. The DNA for the CDR3 is TGCAGTGCTAGGAGAGGACTAGCACAACAAGAGACCCAGTACTTC. The chain joins TRBV20-1 to TRBJ2-5, with 8 bases fitting TRBD2. V trimming: 3 bases; J trimming: 2 bases; junction bases outside the gene matches: 8. This CDR3 spans 15 amino acids. CDR1 and CDR2 from the germline V gene are DFQATT and SNEGSKA (reference sequence).

This chain connects TRBV5-1 to TRBJ2-1; 9 bases match TRBD2. The CDR3 covers 15 residues. The germline gives CDR1 SGHRS, CDR2 YFSETQ. The ends lost 6 bases at V and 7 bases at J; junction bases unmatched: 11. Here the CDR3 reads CASKRLAGTGNEQFF. CDR3 DNA: TGCGCCAGCAAGCGTCTAGCGGGGACGGGGAATGAGCAGTTCTTC.

V gene TRBV5-1 combines with J gene TRBJ1-3; TRBD1 is a possible D gene (6 bases). V lost 4 bases and J lost 1, with 18 bases in between. In germline, CDR1 is SGHRS, CDR2 YFSETQ. The CDR3 sequence is 17 residues long. The CDR3 loop is CASSPSTGEGSGNTIYF. DNA of the CDR3: TGCGCCAGCAGCCCCTCGACAGGAGAGGGGTCTGGAAACACCATATATTTT.

The chain has TRBV2 and TRBJ2-4; 7 bases align to TRBD1. This CDR3 is 16 amino acids long. Germline assignment: CDR1 SNHLY and CDR2 FYNNEI. V lost 6 bases to trimming and J lost 0 bases; unmatched junction nucleotides: 8. The CDR3 nucleotides are TGTGCCAGCAGAAACCGACAGGGCCTAGCCAAAAACATTCAGTACTTC. This translates into CASRNRQGLAKNIQYF.

In this sample, this clonotype turned up a few times. This rearrangement joins TRBV7-8 to TRBJ1-5, with a tentative D call TRBD1 (5 bases). Germline V gene data show CDR1 as SGHVS and CDR2 as FQNEAQ. Trimming cost V 1 base and J 1 base, with 11 bases left between them. The CDR3 has 16 amino acids. CDR3 DNA: TGTGCCAGCAGCTTAGTTCCCGGGGCGAGCAATCAGCCCCAGCATTTT. Translated, it gives CASSLVPGASNQPQHF.

This sequence joins TRBV18 and TRBJ1-5, with 8 bases that match TRBD1. Germline values: CDR1 KGHSH, CDR2 LQKENI. This CDR3 has 19 amino acids. The junction had 12 bases not matched to a gene; V was cut back by 2 bases and J by 0 bases. DNA for the CDR3: TGTGCCAGCTCACCAGCGACAGGGGACACTGCTTATAGCAATCAGCCCCAGCATTTT. Translating it yields CASSPATGDTAYSNQPQHF.

CDR3 in DNA: TGTGCCAGCAGTCACCCCCGGGCGGGGGGAGGTGAGCAGTTCTTC. The encoded protein is CASSHPRAGGGEQFF. The chain combines TRBV6-2 or TRBV6-3 with TRBJ2-1; 8 positions agree with TRBD2. The trim removed 5 bases at V and 9 bases at J, leaving 12 bases unmatched. The CDR3 spans 15 residues. CDR1 is MNHEY and CDR2 is SVGEGT in the germline V gene.

The chain uses TRBV27 and TRBJ2-5; the D gene is possibly TRBD2 (5 bases). Germline-derived CDR1 and CDR2 are MNHEY and SMNVEV (reference sequence). The V end lost 6 bases, the J end lost 0 bases, and 8 bases lay between the germline ends. This CDR3 has 13 amino acids. DNA for the CDR3: TGTGCCAGCAGACTAGGCCACCAAGAGACCCAGTACTTC. It encodes CASRLGHQETQYF.